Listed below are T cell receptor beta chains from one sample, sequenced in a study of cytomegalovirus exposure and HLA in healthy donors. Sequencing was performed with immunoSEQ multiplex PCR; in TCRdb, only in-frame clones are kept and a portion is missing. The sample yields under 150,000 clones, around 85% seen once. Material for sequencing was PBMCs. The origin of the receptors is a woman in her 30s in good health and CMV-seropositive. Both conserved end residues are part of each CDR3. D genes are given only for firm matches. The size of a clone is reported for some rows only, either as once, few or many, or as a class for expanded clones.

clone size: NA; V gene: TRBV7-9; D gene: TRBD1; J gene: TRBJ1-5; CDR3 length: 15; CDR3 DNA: TGTTCCAGCAGCTTGGGACAGGGGTTCAATCAGCCCCAGCATTTT; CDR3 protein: CSSSLGQGFNQPQHF
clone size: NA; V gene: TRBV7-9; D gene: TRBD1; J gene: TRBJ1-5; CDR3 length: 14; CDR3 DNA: TGTGCCAGCAGCCTCTCGACAGGGAATCAGCCCCAGCATTTT; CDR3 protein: CASSLSTGNQPQHF
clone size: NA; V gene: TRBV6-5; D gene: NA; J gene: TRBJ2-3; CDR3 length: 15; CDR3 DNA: TGTGCCAGCACCCCCCGTTTCTCTAGCACAGATACGCAGTATTTT; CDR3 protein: CASTPRFSSTDTQYF
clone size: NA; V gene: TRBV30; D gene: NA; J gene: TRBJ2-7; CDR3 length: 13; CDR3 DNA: TGTGCCTGGAGTGATCTTCTCTCCTACGAGCAGTACTTC; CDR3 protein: CAWSDLLSYEQYF
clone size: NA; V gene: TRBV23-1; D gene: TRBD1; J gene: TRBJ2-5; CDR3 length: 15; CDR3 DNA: TGCGCCAGCAGTCAAGGGGACAGGAGGCAAGAGACCCAGTACTTC; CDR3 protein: CASSQGDRRQETQYF
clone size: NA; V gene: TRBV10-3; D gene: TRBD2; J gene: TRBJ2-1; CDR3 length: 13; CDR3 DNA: TGTGCCATCAAGCGGGAGAATTACAATGAGCAGTTCTTC; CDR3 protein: CAIKRENYNEQFF
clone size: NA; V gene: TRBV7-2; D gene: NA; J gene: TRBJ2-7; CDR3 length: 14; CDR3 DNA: TGTGCCAGCAGCCATAGCGGATCTCCCTACGAGCAGTACTTC; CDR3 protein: CASSHSGSPYEQYF
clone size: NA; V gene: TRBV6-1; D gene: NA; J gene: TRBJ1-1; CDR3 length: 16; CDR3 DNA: TGTGCCAGCAGTGGATTTTTGAGGTTTGCGCGCACTGAAGCTTTCTTT; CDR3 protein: CASSGFLRFARTEAFF
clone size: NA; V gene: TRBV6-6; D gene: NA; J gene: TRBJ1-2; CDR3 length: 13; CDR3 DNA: TGTGCCAGCAGTTACCTCTCCAGCTATGGCTACACCTTC; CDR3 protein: CASSYLSSYGYTF
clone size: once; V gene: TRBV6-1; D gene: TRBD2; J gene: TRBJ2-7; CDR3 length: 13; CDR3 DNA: TGTGCCAGCAGCCCGGGACTAGACTACGAGCAGTACTTC; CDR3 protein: CASSPGLDYEQYF
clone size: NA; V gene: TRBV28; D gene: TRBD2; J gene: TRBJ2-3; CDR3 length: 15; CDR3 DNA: TGTGCCAGCAGACGGACTAGCGGGAGAGGTGATACGCAGTATTTT; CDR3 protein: CASRRTSGRGDTQYF
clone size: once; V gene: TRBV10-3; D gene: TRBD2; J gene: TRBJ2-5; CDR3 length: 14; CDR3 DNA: TGTGCCATCAGTGTTGCGGGAATAGGGGAGGGCCAGTACTTC; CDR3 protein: CAISVAGIGEGQYF
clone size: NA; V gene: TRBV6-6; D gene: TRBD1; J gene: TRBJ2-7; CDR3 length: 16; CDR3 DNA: TGTGCCAGCAGAAAATTCAGGGGGCAATCCCAATACGAGCAGTACTTC; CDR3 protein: CASRKFRGQSQYEQYF
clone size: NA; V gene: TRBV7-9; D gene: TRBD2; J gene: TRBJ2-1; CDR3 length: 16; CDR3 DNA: TGTGCCGCTCGGGAGGTGAGGCGGGGACGAGCGGTAGAGCAGTTCTTC; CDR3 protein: CAAREVRRGRAVEQFF
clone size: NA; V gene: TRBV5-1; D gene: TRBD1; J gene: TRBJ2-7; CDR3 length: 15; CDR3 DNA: TGCGCCAGCAGCTTACACGGACAGGGCAGGTACGAGCAGTACTTC; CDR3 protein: CASSLHGQGRYEQYF
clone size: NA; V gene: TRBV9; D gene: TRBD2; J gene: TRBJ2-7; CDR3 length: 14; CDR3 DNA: TGTGCCAGCAGCGTTAGCGGGAGAAACTACGAGCAGTACTTC; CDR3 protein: CASSVSGRNYEQYF
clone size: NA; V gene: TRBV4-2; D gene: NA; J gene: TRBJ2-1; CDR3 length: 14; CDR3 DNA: TGTGCCAGCAGCGAAAGGGGGGGCAAAAATGAGCAGTTCTTC; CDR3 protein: CASSERGGKNEQFF
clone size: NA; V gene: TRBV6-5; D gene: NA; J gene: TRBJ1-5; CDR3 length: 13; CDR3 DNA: TGTGCCAGCAGTTACTCCCAGGGCACGCCCCAGCATTTT; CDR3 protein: CASSYSQGTPQHF
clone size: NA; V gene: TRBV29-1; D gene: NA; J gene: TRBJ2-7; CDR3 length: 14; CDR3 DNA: TGCAGCGTCGCTCACGGGACACTTCACTACGAGCAGTACTTC; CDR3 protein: CSVAHGTLHYEQYF
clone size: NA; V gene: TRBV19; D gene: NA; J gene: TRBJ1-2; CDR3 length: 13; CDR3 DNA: TGTGCCAGTACCACAGGAACCCTCTATGGCTACACCTTC; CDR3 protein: CASTTGTLYGYTF
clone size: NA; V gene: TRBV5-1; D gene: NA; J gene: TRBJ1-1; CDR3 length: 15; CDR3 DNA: TGCGCCAGCAGCTCTCTCTTTACGGGGGGCGCTGAAGCTTTCTTT; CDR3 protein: CASSSLFTGGAEAFF
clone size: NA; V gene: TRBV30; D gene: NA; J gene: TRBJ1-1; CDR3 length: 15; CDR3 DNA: TGTGCCTGGAGCGGCCACCTCAGGGAGGACACTGAAGCTTTCTTT; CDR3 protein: CAWSGHLREDTEAFF
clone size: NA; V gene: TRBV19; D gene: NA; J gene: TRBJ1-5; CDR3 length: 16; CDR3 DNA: TGTGCCAGTAGTATGGGAGGTTGGAAGAGCAATCAGCCCCAGCATTTT; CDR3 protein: CASSMGGWKSNQPQHF
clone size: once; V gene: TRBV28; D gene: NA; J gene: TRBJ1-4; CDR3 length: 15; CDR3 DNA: TGTGCCAGCAGTTCCCTAGGACTGGTAACTGAAAAACTGTTTTTT; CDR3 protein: CASSSLGLVTEKLFF
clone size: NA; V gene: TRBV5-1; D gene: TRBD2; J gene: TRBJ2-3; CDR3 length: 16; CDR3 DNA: TGCGCCAGCAGCTTTAGCAGCGGGGTACCCACAGATACGCAGTATTTT; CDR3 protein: CASSFSSGVPTDTQYF
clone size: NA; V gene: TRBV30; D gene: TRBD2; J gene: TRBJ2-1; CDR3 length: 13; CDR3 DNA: TGTGCCTGGAGCGGGAGGTTAGGAAATGAGCAGTTCTTC; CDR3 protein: CAWSGRLGNEQFF
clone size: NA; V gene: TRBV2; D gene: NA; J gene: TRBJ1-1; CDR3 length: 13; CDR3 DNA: TGTGCCAGCAGTGTGCTGAGGGACACTGAAGCTTTCTTT; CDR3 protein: CASSVLRDTEAFF
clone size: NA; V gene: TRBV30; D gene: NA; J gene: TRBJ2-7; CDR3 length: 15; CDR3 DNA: TGTGCCTGGAGTTCCCCTCGGACATTCTCCTACGAGCAGTACTTC; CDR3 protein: CAWSSPRTFSYEQYF
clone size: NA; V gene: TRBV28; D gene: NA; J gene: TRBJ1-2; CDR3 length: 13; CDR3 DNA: TGTGCCAGCAGGACTACTTTAGACTATGGCTACACCTTC; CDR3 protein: CASRTTLDYGYTF
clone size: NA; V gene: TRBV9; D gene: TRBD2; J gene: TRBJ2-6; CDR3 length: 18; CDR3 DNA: TGTGCCAGCAGCTTTACCCGGGGGGGGCGCGCTGGGGCCAACGTCCTGACTTTC; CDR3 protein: CASSFTRGGRAGANVLTF
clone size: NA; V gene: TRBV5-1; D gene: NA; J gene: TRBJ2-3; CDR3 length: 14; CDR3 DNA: TGCGCCAGCAGCTCTAGACAGAGCACAGATACGCAGTATTTT; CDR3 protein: CASSSRQSTDTQYF
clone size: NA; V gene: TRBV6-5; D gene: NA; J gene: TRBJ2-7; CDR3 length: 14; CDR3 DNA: TGTGCCAGCAGTTACAGTGGAGGGTCCTACGAGCAGTACTTC; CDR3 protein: CASSYSGGSYEQYF
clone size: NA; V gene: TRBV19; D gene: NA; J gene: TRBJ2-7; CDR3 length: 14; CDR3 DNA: TGTGCCAGTAGTGACAGCCTCTACTCCTACGAGCAGTACTTC; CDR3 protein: CASSDSLYSYEQYF
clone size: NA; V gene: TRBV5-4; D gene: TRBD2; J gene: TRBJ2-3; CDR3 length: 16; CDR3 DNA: TGTGCCAGCAGCTTGGGGGCGGGAGTGAGCACAGATACGCAGTATTTT; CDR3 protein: CASSLGAGVSTDTQYF
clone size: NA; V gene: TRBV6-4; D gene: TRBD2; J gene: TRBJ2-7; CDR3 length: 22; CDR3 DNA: TGTGCCAGCAGCGACAAGCGGGAGGGAGGTGTATGGTTGTGGGGATACTCCTACGAGCAGTACTTC; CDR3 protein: CASSDKREGGVWLWGYSYEQYF
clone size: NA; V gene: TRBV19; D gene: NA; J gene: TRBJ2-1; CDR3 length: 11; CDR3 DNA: TGTGCCAGTAGTATGGGGGGAGAGCAGTTCTTC; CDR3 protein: CASSMGGEQFF
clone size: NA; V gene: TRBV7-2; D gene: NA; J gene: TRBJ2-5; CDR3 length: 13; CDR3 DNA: TGTGCCAGCAGCTCTAACAGGAAAGAGACCCAGTACTTC; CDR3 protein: CASSSNRKETQYF
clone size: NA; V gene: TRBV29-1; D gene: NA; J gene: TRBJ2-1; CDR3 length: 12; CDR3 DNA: TGCAGCGTTGAAGCCTCCTCTGTGGAGCAGTTCTTC; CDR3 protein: CSVEASSVEQFF
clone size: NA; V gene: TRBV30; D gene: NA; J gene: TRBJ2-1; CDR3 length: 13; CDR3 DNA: TGTGCCTGGGTCACGCGGGGCTGGTCTGAGCAGTTCTTC; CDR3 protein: CAWVTRGWSEQFF
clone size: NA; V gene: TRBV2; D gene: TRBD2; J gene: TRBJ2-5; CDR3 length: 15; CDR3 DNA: TGTGCCACCTACACAGCGGGAGCCCTGCAAGAGACCCAGTACTTC; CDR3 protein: CATYTAGALQETQYF